The rows below give T cell receptor beta chains drawn from one sample of a study of T cells in Graves' hyperthyroidism and ophthalmopathy. One entry per CDR3 protein results from TCRdb running MiXCR on the multiplex PCR reads. The sample holds under 400,000 distinct CDR3 sequences; over 15% are singletons and the top ten take 45% to 50%. Input material: blood. The origin of the receptors is a woman between 50 and 59 years old with Graves' hyperthyroidism. The CDR3 runs from the conserved cysteine through the conserved F or W. Fields, in order: V gene, D gene, J gene, clone size, CDR3 protein, CDR3 DNA. The D gene is left open where the match is weak. Some rows mark clone size as missing; the rest say once, few, many or name a class of expanded clone.

TRBV12-3/TRBV12-4	.	TRBJ1-3	.	CASTFSGNTIYF	TGTGCCAGCACTTTCAGTGGAAACACCATATATTTT
TRBV5-1	.	TRBJ1-5	.	CASSLEDSRRNQPQHF	TGCGCCAGCAGCTTGGAGGACAGCAGGCGCAATCAGCCCCAGCATTTT
TRBV9	.	TRBJ1-1	few	CASSYTTGNTEAFF	TGTGCCAGCAGCTACACGACAGGGAACACTGAAGCTTTCTTT
TRBV27	.	TRBJ1-1	.	CASSDSMREMDTEAFF	TGTGCCAGCAGTGACTCGATGAGGGAAATGGACACTGAAGCTTTCTTT
TRBV18	.	TRBJ1-1	.	CASSILTAINTEAFF	TGTGCCAGCTCAATACTGACAGCAATAAACACTGAAGCTTTCTTT
TRBV28	.	TRBJ2-3	many	CASSLGSVPDTQYF	TGTGCCAGCAGTTTAGGATCGGTCCCAGATACGCAGTATTTT
TRBV6-1	.	TRBJ1-1	few	CASTLLRTANTEAFF	TGTGCCAGCACCCTTCTGAGGACGGCGAACACTGAAGCTTTCTTT
TRBV30	TRBD1	TRBJ1-6	few	CAWRGTDNSPLHF	TGTGCCTGGAGGGGGACAGATAATTCACCCCTCCACTTT
TRBV7-7	.	TRBJ1-6	.	CASSPRGRDSPLHF	TGTGCTAGCAGCCCTCGGGGTAGAGATTCACCCCTCCACTTT
TRBV3-1	.	TRBJ2-1	many	CASSQDVGSEQFF	TGTGCCAGCAGCCAAGATGTGGGCTCGGAGCAGTTCTTC
TRBV20-1	.	TRBJ1-2	.	CSADQRDYGYTF	TGCAGTGCTGATCAGAGGGACTATGGCTACACCTTC
TRBV13	TRBD1	TRBJ2-7	.	CASSHGTGNYEQYF	TGTGCCAGCAGCCACGGGACAGGGAACTACGAGCAGTACTTC
TRBV20-1	.	TRBJ2-3	many	CSARKWASSLTDTQYF	TGCAGTGCTAGGAAGTGGGCCAGCAGCCTTACAGATACGCAGTATTTT
TRBV20-1	.	TRBJ1-1	many	CSARRGLNTEAFF	TGCAGTGCTAGAAGGGGGTTGAACACTGAAGCTTTCTTT
TRBV5-6	.	TRBJ2-5	.	CASSLLPAGTSGETQYF	TGTGCCAGCAGCTTACTTCCGGCTGGGACTTCTGGGGAGACCCAGTACTTC
TRBV11-3	.	TRBJ2-5	few	CASSLGGTLEETQYF	TGTGCCAGCAGCTTAGGTGGCACCCTCGAGGAGACCCAGTACTTC
TRBV10-3	TRBD1	TRBJ2-6	.	CATDPGQGNSGANVLTF	TGTGCCACGGATCCGGGACAGGGGAACTCTGGGGCCAACGTCCTGACTTTC
TRBV28	.	TRBJ1-2	many	CASSLRSGNLGGGYTF	TGTGCCAGCAGTTTACGGAGCGGGAATCTAGGAGGTGGCTACACCTTC
TRBV6-1	.	TRBJ1-1	few	CASRRQAGNTEAFF	TGTGCCAGCAGGAGACAGGCAGGAAACACTGAAGCTTTCTTT
TRBV5-1	.	TRBJ2-2	.	CASSEGQMNTGELFF	TGCGCCAGCAGCGAAGGACAAATGAACACCGGGGAGCTGTTTTTT
TRBV13	.	TRBJ1-1	many	CASSLGGRESAEAFF	TGTGCCAGCAGCTTGGGGGGGCGCGAGAGTGCTGAAGCTTTCTTT
TRBV10-3	TRBD1	TRBJ2-5	few	CAITNDRGSETQYF	TGTGCCATCACCAACGACAGGGGTTCAGAGACCCAGTACTTC
TRBV27	TRBD2	TRBJ2-1	many	CASSFGRGATLRANEQFF	TGTGCCAGCAGTTTTGGGAGGGGAGCGACACTGAGGGCAAATGAGCAGTTCTTC
TRBV28	.	TRBJ2-5	.	CASSLGGRRETQYF	TGTGCCAGCAGTTTAGGGGGCAGGAGGGAGACCCAGTACTTC
TRBV6-2/TRBV6-3	TRBD1	TRBJ2-1	.	CASNPRDRGRIF	TGTGCCAGCAATCCCCGGGACAGGGGGCGTATCTTC
TRBV29-1	TRBD2	TRBJ2-5	few	CSGQAGASETQYF	TGCAGCGGTCAGGCGGGAGCTAGTGAGACCCAGTACTTC
TRBV10-1	.	TRBJ2-2	few	CASSDGALPGELFF	TGCGCCAGCAGTGACGGGGCGCTGCCCGGGGAGCTGTTTTTT
TRBV2	TRBD1	TRBJ1-5	.	CASQTGNNQPQHF	TGTGCCAGTCAGACAGGGAACAATCAGCCCCAGCATTTT
TRBV10-3	TRBD1	TRBJ1-2	.	CAISEKGTGDFNYGYTF	TGTGCCATCAGTGAGAAGGGGACAGGGGACTTTAACTATGGCTACACCTTC
TRBV20-1	TRBD1	TRBJ1-6	few	CSAGDRRNSPLHF	TGCAGTGCCGGGGACAGGAGAAATTCACCCCTCCACTTT
TRBV12-3/TRBV12-4	TRBD1	TRBJ2-7	.	CASSSGTGPYEQYF	TGTGCCAGCAGCTCCGGGACAGGTCCCTACGAGCAGTACTTC
TRBV7-9	.	TRBJ2-7	many	CASSLAVGEQYF	TGTGCCAGCAGCTTAGCAGTTGGCGAGCAGTACTTC
TRBV6-1	.	TRBJ1-5	.	CASSSWEGGEPQHF	TGTGCCAGCAGTAGTTGGGAAGGCGGGGAGCCCCAGCATTTT
TRBV20-1	TRBD2	TRBJ2-1	many	CSAQGAGGGYNEQFF	TGCAGTGCCCAAGGGGCGGGAGGGGGCTACAATGAGCAGTTCTTC
TRBV20-1	.	TRBJ2-7	.	CSARVAGRFYEQYF	TGCAGTGCTAGAGTGGCGGGACGGTTCTACGAGCAGTACTTC
TRBV3-1	.	TRBJ2-1	few	CASSRHREGEQFF	TGTGCCAGCAGCCGGCATCGGGAAGGAGAGCAGTTCTTC
TRBV7-3	.	TRBJ1-1	.	CASGNLRDGNTEAFF	TGTGCCAGCGGCAATCTCCGAGACGGGAACACTGAAGCTTTCTTT
TRBV28	TRBD1	TRBJ1-1	.	CAIDRERGTEAFF	TGTGCCATAGACAGGGAAAGGGGCACTGAAGCTTTCTTT
TRBV10-3	.	TRBJ1-1	.	CAISDAPGNTEAFF	TGTGCCATCAGCGATGCCCCGGGGAACACTGAAGCTTTCTTT
TRBV12-3/TRBV12-4	.	TRBJ1-2	many	CASSLGVGYTF	TGTGCCAGCAGTTTAGGGGTAGGCTACACCTTC
TRBV20-1	.	TRBJ2-7	.	CSARRLLYNEQYF	TGCAGCGCGAGACGGCTCCTGTACAATGAGCAGTACTTC
TRBV11-1	TRBD1	TRBJ2-1	many	CASTGGPVDRVNYNEQFF	TGTGCCAGCACCGGAGGTCCCGTGGACAGGGTAAATTACAATGAGCAGTTCTTC
TRBV5-6	.	TRBJ2-1	many	CASSLGQGGNEQFF	TGTGCCAGCAGCTTGGGGCAGGGGGGCAATGAGCAGTTCTTC
TRBV6-5	.	TRBJ1-3	few	CASSYGTVSSGNTIYF	TGTGCCAGCAGTTACGGGACGGTGAGCTCTGGAAACACCATATATTTT
TRBV10-3	.	TRBJ2-3	.	CAISDPSGGSGVGGDTQYF	TGTGCCATCAGTGACCCCAGTGGAGGTTCAGGGGTCGGTGGAGATACGCAGTATTTT
TRBV27	.	TRBJ1-4	.	CASSLAGNNEKLFF	TGTGCCAGCAGTTTAGCCGGGAATAATGAAAAACTGTTTTTT
TRBV13	TRBD2	TRBJ2-1	many	CASSPQPGLAGLSYNEQFF	TGTGCCAGCAGCCCTCAACCGGGACTAGCGGGCCTCTCCTACAATGAGCAGTTCTTC
TRBV14	TRBD1	TRBJ2-5	.	CASSQGQGAPMYETQYF	TGTGCCAGCAGCCAAGGTCAGGGGGCCCCGATGTACGAGACCCAGTACTTC